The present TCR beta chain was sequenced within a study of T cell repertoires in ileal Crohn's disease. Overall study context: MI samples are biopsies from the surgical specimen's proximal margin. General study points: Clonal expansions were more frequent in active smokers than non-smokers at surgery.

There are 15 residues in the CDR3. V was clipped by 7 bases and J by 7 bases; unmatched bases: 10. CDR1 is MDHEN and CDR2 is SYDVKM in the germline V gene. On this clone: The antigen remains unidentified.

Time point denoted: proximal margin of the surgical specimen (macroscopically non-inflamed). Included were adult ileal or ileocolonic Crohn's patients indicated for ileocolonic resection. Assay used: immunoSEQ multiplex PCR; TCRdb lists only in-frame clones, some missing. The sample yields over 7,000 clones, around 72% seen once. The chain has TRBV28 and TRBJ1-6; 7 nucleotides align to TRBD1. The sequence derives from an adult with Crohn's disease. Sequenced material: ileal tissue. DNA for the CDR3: TGTGCCAGCACGCGGACAGGTCCAACGAATTCACCCCTCCACTTT. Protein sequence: CASTRTGPTNSPLHF.